The sequence of this T cell receptor (beta chain) was determined in a study of T cell responses to AZD1222 COVID-19 vaccine. Findings and caveats of the study: Every sample of the repertoires postdated the peak T cell response.

CDR1 is SGHNT, CDR2 YYREEE, per germline (reference sequence). V lost 1 base, J lost 7 bases, and 11 bases lay in between. The CDR3 spans 13 residues. The table lists this clone with a few counts. No antigen is known for it. The method was immunoSEQ multiplex PCR; TCRdb's version includes in-frame clones alone and lacks a portion of them. The table lists roughly 120,000 clones, more than 85% of them singletons. The chain couples TRBV5-4 to TRBJ1-2; D gene ambiguous. The sequenced sample was peripheral blood, obtained on day 0 of AZD1222 vaccination. This clonotype was obtained from an adult in good health. The chain's CDR3 is CASSLSQEGGYTF. The CDR3, as DNA: TGTGCCAGCAGCTTGTCCCAAGAGGGTGGCTACACCTTC.